Shown below are 5 T cell receptor beta chains from a single sample sequenced in a study of identical twins. TCRdb reprocessed the 5' RACE reads via MiXCR and lists one record per CDR3 protein. The sample contains some 600,000 distinct CDR3 sequences, under 8.5% of which appear only once. The data also belong to a second study, concerning yellow fever vaccine responses in identical twins.

The specimen sequenced was PBMCs. The receptor set was obtained from a woman younger than 35 in good health.

The chain carries TRBV5-1 and TRBJ1-3; perhaps TRBD1 as D (6 bases). The germline CDR1 and CDR2 sequences are SGHRS and YFSETQ. There are 15 residues in the CDR3. Between the trimmed V and J ends, which lost 0 bases and 2 bases, there was a span of 9 bases. CDR3 nucleotides: TGCGCCAGCAGCTTGGAGGGGGGGCCTGGAAACACCATATATTTT. Translated: CASSLEGGPGNTIYF.

This chain uses TRBV7-2 with TRBJ2-1; tentatively, D is TRBD2 (6 bases). Trimming pared 5 bases from V and 0 bases from J, leaving 11 bases between. The CDR3 consists of 15 residues. CDR1 SGHTA and CDR2 FQGNSA come from the germline V gene. Here the CDR3 DNA reads TGTGCCAGCAGCAGTAGCGGATTCTCCTACAATGAGCAGTTCTTC. This sequence encodes CASSSSGFSYNEQFF.

This clonotype was recorded many times. This chain connects TRBV4-1 to TRBJ2-4; D ambiguous. CDR3 length: 15 residues. The V gene lost 4 bases and the J gene lost 0 bases, with 10 bases spanning the gap. The germline gives CDR1 MGHRA, CDR2 YSYEKL. This chain's CDR3 is CASSLGLLAKNIQYF. The CDR3 DNA sequence: TGCGCCAGCAGCCTTGGGTTACTAGCCAAAAACATTCAGTACTTC.

The table lists this clonotype with a few counts. V and J are TRBV20-1 and TRBJ2-1; D not certain. The germline V gene encodes CDR1 DFQATT and CDR2 SNEGSKA (reference sequence). Trimming removed 1 base at V and 7 bases at J, with 17 bases between. The CDR3 loop spans 15 amino acids. Here the CDR3 reads CSARALYAVVNEQFF. As DNA, the CDR3 is TGCAGTGCTAGAGCCCTTTATGCTGTGGTGAATGAGCAGTTCTTC.

Only a few counts were recorded for this clonotype. The genes are TRBV5-5 and TRBJ2-2; D remains ambiguous. The CDR3 extends over 15 amino acids. V was clipped by 1 base and J by 8 bases, with 15 bases between them. Germline assignment: CDR1 SGHKS and CDR2 YYEKEE (reference sequence). CDR3 sequence reads: CASSLMEGFLGELFF. The CDR3 coding sequence is TGTGCCAGCAGCTTGATGGAAGGGTTTTTGGGGGAGCTGTTTTTT.